One T cell receptor (beta chain) is described in this entry. This entry belongs to a study of blood T cell repertoires in COVID-19. Study background: The samples span acute and convalescent COVID-19 from the United States, Italy and Spain.

This CDR3 has 19 amino acids. Germline CDR1 and CDR2: SGDLS and YYNGEE. V dropped 0 bases and J dropped 0; count of bases not matched to a gene: 9. Per the original methods: Estimation of nucleated cell counts relied on the amplification of reference gene primers. Sequencing was performed with immunoSEQ multiplex PCR; in TCRdb, only in-frame clones are kept and a portion is missing. From that table come the V and J calls and clone size; the DNA was used to work out D and trimming. The table records around 430,000 clones, 87% of them present only once. Individuals drawn from around 24 US areas were roughly 18 to 95 years old. Cohort 3 donors counted as recovered after two negative PCRs, clearance, or resolved symptoms.

Specimen: PBMCs or T cells enriched from blood (not recorded which). This chain connects TRBV9 to TRBJ1-6, with TRBD1 identical over 7 bases. The sequence came from a woman aged 50 to 60 who had recovered from COVID-19. In DNA form, the CDR3 reads TGTGCCAGCAGCGTAGGACAGGGCAGTACGAGCTCCTATAATTCACCCCTCCACTTT. Its protein product is CASSVGQGSTSSYNSPLHF.